Each of the 2 T cell receptor beta chains below was sequenced from the same sample in a study of T-cell memory formation after mild COVID-19. TCRdb independently ran MiXCR on the 5' RACE reads; one entry per CDR3 protein. Counted here are approximately 150,000 distinct CDR3 sequences, about 5.5% occurring once; the ten biggest clones make up more than 2%. The sequencing sample was made of PBMCs or a T cell subset sorted from them (not recorded which). These receptors all come from an adult woman who had mild COVID-19 (a few samples of this study predate the infection). Cell type and time point are not known.

The chain has TRBV20-1 and TRBJ1-2, with a weak D call TRBD1 (6 bases). Germline V gene data show CDR1 as DFQATT and CDR2 as SNEGSKA (reference sequence). The CDR3 is made up of 13 amino acids. Trimming left V 3 bases short and J 4 bases short, with 12 bases between. CDR3 sequence: CSARTGLPYGYTF. The CDR3 DNA sequence: TGCAGTGCTAGGACAGGCCTACCCTATGGCTACACCTTC.

This clonotype came up a few times. The chain recombines TRBV6-2 or TRBV6-3 with TRBJ1-5, with TRBD1 identical over 7 bases. Germline lookup yields CDR1 MNHEY and CDR2 SVGEGT. The junction had 6 bases not matched to a gene; V was cut back by 7 bases and J by 6 bases. The CDR3 has 13 residues. The CDR3 loop is CASNQGVTQPQHF. CDR3 DNA sequence: TGTGCCAGCAATCAGGGGGTTACTCAGCCCCAGCATTTT.